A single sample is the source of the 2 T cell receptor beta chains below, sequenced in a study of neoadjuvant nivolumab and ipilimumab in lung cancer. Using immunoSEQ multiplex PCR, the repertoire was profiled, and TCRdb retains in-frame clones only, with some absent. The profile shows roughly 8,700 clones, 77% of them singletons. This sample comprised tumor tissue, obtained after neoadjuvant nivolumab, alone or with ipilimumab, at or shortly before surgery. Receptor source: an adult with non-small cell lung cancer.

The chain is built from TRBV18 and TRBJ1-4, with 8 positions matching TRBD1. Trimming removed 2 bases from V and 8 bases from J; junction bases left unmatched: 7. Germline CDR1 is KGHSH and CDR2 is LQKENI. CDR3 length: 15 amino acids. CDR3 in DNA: TGTGCCAGCTCACCAGCAGGGGGCGACCTGGAAAAACTGTTTTTT. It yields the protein CASSPAGGDLEKLFF. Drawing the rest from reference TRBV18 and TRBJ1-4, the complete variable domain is NAGVMQNPRHLVRRRGQEARLRCSPMKGHSHVYWYRQLPEEGLKFMVYLQKENIIDESGMPKERFSAEFPKEGPSILRIQQVVRGDSAAYFCASSPAGGDLEKLFFGSGTQLSVL.

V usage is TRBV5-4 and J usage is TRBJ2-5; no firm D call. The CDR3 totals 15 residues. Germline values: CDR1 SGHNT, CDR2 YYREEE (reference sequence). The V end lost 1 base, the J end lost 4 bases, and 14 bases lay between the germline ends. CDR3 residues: CASSLRDRSRETQYF. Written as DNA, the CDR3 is TGTGCCAGCAGCTTGAGGGATCGATCCCGAGAGACCCAGTACTTC.